One and the same sample provided the 29 T cell receptor beta chains below, sequenced in a study of blood T cell repertoires in COVID-19. Libraries were prepared by immunoSEQ multiplex PCR; TCRdb keeps only in-frame clonotypes and omits some of them. This sample yields 97,000 or so clones, of which more than 65% are seen a single time; about a sixth belongs to the top ten. The sequenced sample consisted of peripheral blood. These receptor sequences come from a woman older than 75 with active or convalescent COVID-19.

V and J are TRBV28 and TRBJ2-6; 7 positions match TRBD1. CDR3 length: 14 residues. Germline-derived CDR1 and CDR2 are MDHEN and SYDVKM. J gave up 3 bases and V 8 bases, and 4 bases lay outside the gene matches. CDR3 sequence reads: CASGQVFGANVLTF. The CDR3 DNA is TGTGCCAGCGGACAGGTTTTTGGGGCCAACGTCCTGACTTTC.

The chain employs TRBV7-2 and TRBJ2-7, with TRBD2 identical over 12 bases. Germline CDR1 is SGHTA and CDR2 is FQGNSA. The CDR3 consists of 15 residues. V lost 5 bases and J lost 2; bases outside the gene matches: 4. The chain's CDR3 is CASSPSSGRAYEQYF. The CDR3 nucleotides read TGTGCCAGCAGCCCATCTAGCGGGAGGGCCTACGAGCAGTACTTC.

The gene calls are TRBV5-6 and TRBJ2-1, with TRBD1 matching 8 bases. Germline V lookup: CDR1 SGHDT, CDR2 YYEEEE. The CDR3 spans 16 residues. V gave up 2 bases and J gave up 6 bases; unmatched junction bases: 10. The CDR3 loop is CASSLGQGLLGNEQFF. CDR3 bases: TGTGCCAGCAGCTTAGGACAGGGCCTTTTAGGCAATGAGCAGTTCTTC. Looking up the rest from reference TRBV5-6 and TRBJ2-1 gives the full variable domain: DAGVTQSPTHLIKTRGQQVTLRCSPKSGHDTVSWYQQALGQGPQFIFQYYEEEERQRGNFPDRFSGHQFPNYSSELNVNALLLGDSALYLCASSLGQGLLGNEQFFGPGTRLTVL.

The J gene is TRBJ1-1, the V gene TRBV10-3; no definite D call. The V gene lost 7 bases and the J gene lost 3 bases, with 12 bases spanning the gap. From germline, CDR1 is ENHRY and CDR2 SYGVKD. CDR3 size: 13 residues. CDR3 coding DNA: TGTGCCATCACCCTTGATAGAGACACTGAAGCTTTCTTT. Protein product: CAITLDRDTEAFF.

The chain employs TRBV28 and TRBJ2-3, with 10 bases matching TRBD1. Per the germline V gene, CDR1 is MDHEN and CDR2 is SYDVKM. Trimming at V came to 4 bases and at J to 6 bases, leaving 10 bases not matched to a gene. The CDR3 totals 16 residues. CDR3 nucleotides: TGTGCCAGCAGTTCCGGACAGGGGGTCGGATGGGATACGCAGTATTTT. Its translation: CASSSGQGVGWDTQYF.

The V gene is TRBV5-4, the J gene TRBJ1-2; TRBD1 might be the D (6 bases). The CDR3 spans 15 residues. The V gene's germline CDR1 is SGHNT and CDR2 YYREEE (reference sequence). V was cut by 0 bases and J by 0 bases, with 9 bases left in between. The CDR3 spells CASSLARTANYGYTF. The CDR3 DNA reads as TGTGCCAGCAGCTTGGCCCGGACAGCTAACTATGGCTACACCTTC.

This clone came up a few times. The V gene is TRBV18, the J gene TRBJ1-2; the D gene is possibly TRBD1 (5 bases). Germline V lookup: CDR1 KGHSH, CDR2 LQKENI. V was cut by 2 bases and J by 5 bases, with 9 bases left in between. The CDR3 loop spans 13 amino acids. DNA for the CDR3: TGTGCCAGCTCACCATTGGACAAGTATGGCTACACCTTC. Translation gives CASSPLDKYGYTF.

The table lists this clone with a count of one. The rearrangement links TRBV4-1 to TRBJ2-2; unclear D gene. CDR3 length: 16 residues. Trimming stripped 3 bases from V and 1 base from J, with 12 bases between. Germline CDR1 is MGHRA and CDR2 is YSYEKL. Here the CDR3 DNA reads TGCGCCAGCAGCCATTGGGCAACAGAGAACACCGGGGAGCTGTTTTTT. Its protein product is CASSHWATENTGELFF.

The V call is TRBV6-2 or TRBV6-3, the J call TRBJ2-2; 11 nucleotides agree with TRBD2. This CDR3 spans 17 amino acids. Germline CDR1 MNHEY, CDR2 SVGEGT. J was trimmed by 4 bases and V by 2 bases; bases with no gene match: 6. CDR3 residues: CASSYPIGTSGTGELFF. The DNA of the CDR3 is TGTGCCAGCAGTTACCCAATCGGGACTAGCGGCACCGGGGAGCTGTTTTTT.

V gene TRBV18 combines with J gene TRBJ2-3; 7 bases are a match to TRBD1. V trimming: 1 base; J trimming: 0 bases; junction bases outside the gene matches: 10. This CDR3 is 18 amino acids long. Germline CDR1 KGHSH, CDR2 LQKENI. CDR3 sequence reads: CASSPLNLQGISTDTQYF. In DNA, the CDR3 is TGTGCCAGCTCACCACTGAACCTACAGGGGATTAGCACAGATACGCAGTATTTT.

DNA for the CDR3: TGTGCCACGACGACTAGCGAGGCCTACGAGCAGTACTTC. It specifies CATTTSEAYEQYF. The chain links TRBV24-1 to TRBJ2-7, with 8 bases aligning to TRBD2. The CDR3 runs to 13 residues. Germline V CDR1 and CDR2: KGHDR, SFDVKD. Trimming removed 10 bases from V and 2 bases from J; junction bases left unmatched: 6.

The chain combines TRBV27 with TRBJ2-7; D unresolved. Germline loops: CDR1 MNHEY, CDR2 SMNVEV (reference sequence). The CDR3 is 13 residues long. V was cut by 2 bases and J by 6 bases, with 11 bases left in between. This CDR3 is CASSLVLGSEQYF. The DNA for the CDR3 is TGTGCCAGCAGTTTAGTTCTGGGCTCCGAGCAGTACTTC.

Only a few counts were recorded for this clone. The sample holds other DNA sequences that translate to the same CDR3. The V call is TRBV24-1, the J call TRBJ2-1; no reliable D call. V lost 0 bases to trimming and J lost 1 base, with 6 bases between them. In germline, CDR1 is KGHDR, CDR2 SFDVKD. This CDR3 region has 15 residues. The CDR3 nucleotides read TGTGCCACCAGTGATTTGGCGGAATCCTACAATGAGCAGTTCTTC. This codes for CATSDLAESYNEQFF.

The V call is TRBV7-2, the J call TRBJ2-3; D not certain. CDR1 SGHTA and CDR2 FQGNSA come from the germline V gene. V lost 1 base and J lost 4, with 6 bases in between. The CDR3 consists of 13 residues. CDR3 protein: CASSLVGADTQYF. CDR3 nucleotides: TGTGCCAGCAGCTTAGTAGGAGCAGATACGCAGTATTTT. Full variable domain (missing parts from reference TRBV7-2 and TRBJ2-3): GAGVSQSPSNKVTEKGKDVELRCDPISGHTALYWYRQSLGQGLEFLIYFQGNSAPDKSGLPSDRFSAERTGGSVSTLTIQRTQQEDSAVYLCASSLVGADTQYFGPGTRLTVL.

The chain carries TRBV6-2 or TRBV6-3 and TRBJ1-1; D gene uncertain. The CDR3 consists of 13 residues. Germline CDR1 is MNHEY and CDR2 is SVGEGT. V shed 5 bases and J shed 0 bases, with 7 bases lying between them. In DNA form, the CDR3 reads TGTGCCAGCAGTCCCCGAGTGAACACTGAAGCTTTCTTT. The encoded protein is CASSPRVNTEAFF.

V and J are TRBV9 and TRBJ2-7; no clear D. Germline V lookup: CDR1 SGDLS, CDR2 YYNGEE. V lost 3 bases, J lost 6 bases, and 16 bases lay in between. This CDR3 is built from 14 residues. In DNA, the CDR3 is TGTGCCAGCAGCGCACTCCCAGATAGAGGCGAGCAGTACTTC. Translated, it gives CASSALPDRGEQYF.

V and J are TRBV7-3 and TRBJ1-6; the match to TRBD1 covers 7 bases. This CDR3 is built from 14 residues. Trimming removed 3 bases from V and 9 bases from J; junction bases left unmatched: 5. Germline assignment: CDR1 SGHTA and CDR2 FQGTGA. Here the CDR3 reads CASSLTGQGSPLHF. In DNA form, the CDR3 reads TGTGCCAGCAGCTTGACAGGGCAGGGTTCACCCCTCCACTTT.

The count of this clone is one. V usage is TRBV28 and J usage is TRBJ1-1, with 8 positions matching TRBD1. The CDR3 spans 14 residues. CDR1 and CDR2 (germline): MDHEN, SYDVKM. Germline trimming cut 10 bases from V and 1 base from J; bases unmatched to any gene: 8. The CDR3 nucleotides are TGTGCCACCCAACCGACAGGGGCGAACACTGAAGCTTTCTTT. This codes for CATQPTGANTEAFF.

The table lists this clone with a count of one. J is TRBJ2-7 and V is TRBV19, with 8 bases fitting TRBD1. The CDR3 loop spans 15 amino acids. In germline, CDR1 is LNHDA, CDR2 SQIVND (reference sequence). V lost 10 bases, J lost 3 bases, and 14 bases stayed unmatched. CDR3 DNA sequence: TGTGCCACCGCACTCGGGACAGGCTATCACTACGAGCAGTACTTC. Translation: CATALGTGYHYEQYF. Full variable domain (missing parts from reference TRBV19 and TRBJ2-7): DGGITQSPKYLFRKEGQNVTLSCEQNLNHDAMYWYRQDPGQGLRLIYYSQIVNDFQKGDIAEGYSVSREKKESFPLTVTSAQKNPTAFYLCATALGTGYHYEQYFGPGTRLTVT.

This rearrangement joins TRBV28 to TRBJ2-2, with 9 bases identical to TRBD1. V shed 4 bases, J shed 3 bases, and the junction held 9 bases outside the gene matches. CDR3 length: 17 residues. Germline V lookup: CDR1 MDHEN, CDR2 SYDVKM. The CDR3 bases are TGTGCCAGCAGTTCACCCACAGGGGGCTACTACACCGGGGAGCTGTTTTTT. Translating gives CASSSPTGGYYTGELFF.

This chain connects TRBV6-5 to TRBJ1-3, with 9 bases identical to TRBD1. Germline values: CDR1 MNHEY, CDR2 SVGAGI. The CDR3 spans 16 residues. Germline trimming cut 4 bases from V and 1 base from J; bases unmatched to any gene: 5. CDR3 loop: CASSFDRGVSGNTIYF. The DNA of the CDR3 is TGTGCCAGCAGTTTCGACAGGGGGGTATCTGGAAACACCATATATTTT.

V gene TRBV5-1 combines with J gene TRBJ2-7, with TRBD1 matching over 7 bases. V lost 2 bases to trimming and J lost 2 bases; unmatched junction nucleotides: 7. Per the germline V gene, CDR1 is SGHRS and CDR2 is YFSETQ. The CDR3 runs to 15 residues. CDR3 protein: CASSFGSGTAYEQYF. CDR3 DNA sequence: TGCGCCAGCAGCTTCGGTTCTGGGACAGCCTACGAGCAGTACTTC.

This chain connects TRBV5-4 to TRBJ1-2; TRBD1 aligns across 8 bases. The V and J ends lost 5 bases and 3 bases, in that order; junction bases with no gene match: 6. Germline V gene lookup returns CDR1 SGHNT and CDR2 YYREEE (reference sequence). The CDR3 spans 14 residues. CDR3 in amino acids: CASSQDREHYGYTF. The CDR3 DNA is TGTGCCAGCAGTCAGGACAGGGAGCACTATGGCTACACCTTC.

The chain links TRBV9 to TRBJ2-7, with D maybe TRBD2 (5 bases). This CDR3 is 15 amino acids long. CDR1 is SGDLS, CDR2 YYNGEE, per germline. Trimming took off 2 bases at V and 3 bases at J, with 15 bases between the two ends. The chain's CDR3 is CASSVHEGEGYEQYF. DNA for the CDR3: TGTGCCAGCAGCGTCCACGAGGGTGAAGGCTACGAGCAGTACTTC.

This chain links TRBV30 with TRBJ2-3, with a possible D match to TRBD2 (6 bases). Germline V gene lookup returns CDR1 GTSNPN and CDR2 SVGIG (reference sequence). V lost 3 bases and J 2 bases, leaving 18 bases between the germline ends. There are 16 residues in the CDR3. The CDR3 reads CAWRGGLLTTTDTQYF. The DNA for the CDR3 is TGTGCCTGGAGGGGGGGACTCCTTACGACCACAGATACGCAGTATTTT.

Comment on this clone: At one boundary the junction diverges from the germline segment, which might be a read error. The V call is TRBV5-1, the J call TRBJ2-2, with TRBD2 identical over 9 bases. Germline CDR1 is SGHRS and CDR2 is YFSETQ. CDR3 length: 16 amino acids. As DNA, the CDR3 is TGTGCCAGCAGCTCCCAGACTAGCGGAAACACCGGGGAGCTGTTTTTT. Protein: CASSSQTSGNTGELFF.

DNA of the CDR3: TGTGCCAGCAGCTTCGTCTCCCATGAGCAGTTCTTC. Translating it yields CASSFVSHEQFF. The rearrangement links TRBV7-2 to TRBJ2-1; D gene unclear. Germline V gene data show CDR1 as SGHTA and CDR2 as FQGNSA. V lost 3 bases, J lost 8 bases, and 8 bases lay in between. The CDR3 covers 12 residues. Variable domain in full (rest from reference TRBV7-2 and TRBJ2-1): GAGVSQSPSNKVTEKGKDVELRCDPISGHTALYWYRQSLGQGLEFLIYFQGNSAPDKSGLPSDRFSAERTGGSVSTLTIQRTQQEDSAVYLCASSFVSHEQFFGPGTRLTVL.

This chain connects TRBV6-6 to TRBJ1-6; 11 bases map to TRBD1. The CDR3 is 14 amino acids. Trimming at V came to 6 bases and at J to 8 bases, leaving 3 bases not matched to a gene. CDR1 is MNHNY, CDR2 SVGAGI, per germline (reference sequence). CDR3 amino acids: CASSQGQGDSPLHF. The CDR3 region has the DNA TGTGCCAGCAGCCAGGGACAGGGGGATTCACCCCTCCACTTT.

V gene TRBV6-2 or TRBV6-3 combines with J gene TRBJ2-2; D ambiguous. V lost 0 bases, J lost 4 bases, and 12 bases lay in between. The CDR3 totals 16 residues. Germline V gene data show CDR1 as MNHEY and CDR2 as SVGEGT. The CDR3 spells CASSYSTSSITGELFF. The CDR3 DNA follows: TGTGCCAGCAGTTACTCGACTTCTTCAATCACCGGGGAGCTGTTTTTT.